This T cell receptor beta chain was sequenced for a study of identical twins. One entry per CDR3 protein results from TCRdb running MiXCR on the 5' RACE reads. The table records 500,000 to 650,000 distinct CDR3 sequences, approximately 20% of them present only once. This CDR3 contains 16 residues. The V gene lost 0 bases and the J gene lost 0 bases, with 9 bases spanning the gap. The germline CDR1 and CDR2 sequences are LNHNV and YYDKDF (reference sequence). These same data were also listed under a study on yellow fever vaccine responses in identical twins.

This TCR was sampled from a woman under 30 in good health. The chain is built from TRBV15 and TRBJ1-5; D gene unclear. The specimen sequenced was CD4+ T cells sorted from blood. The CDR3 DNA follows: TGTGCCACCAGCAGAGATTCGGAGATTAGCAATCAGCCCCAGCATTTT. Its protein is CATSRDSEISNQPQHF.